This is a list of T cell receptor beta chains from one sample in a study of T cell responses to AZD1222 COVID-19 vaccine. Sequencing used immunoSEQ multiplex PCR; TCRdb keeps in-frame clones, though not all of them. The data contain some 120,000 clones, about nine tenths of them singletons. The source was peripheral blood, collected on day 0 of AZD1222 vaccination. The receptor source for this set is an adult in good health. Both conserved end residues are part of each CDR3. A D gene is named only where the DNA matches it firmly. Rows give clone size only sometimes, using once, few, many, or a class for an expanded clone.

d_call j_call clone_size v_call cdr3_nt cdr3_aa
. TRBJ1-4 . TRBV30 TGTGCCTGGGGACACCTATGTAATGAAAAACTGTTTTTT CAWGHLCNEKLFF
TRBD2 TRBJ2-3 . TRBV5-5 TGTGCCAGCAGCTTGGACGAGACTAGCGCAGATACGCAGTATTTT CASSLDETSADTQYF
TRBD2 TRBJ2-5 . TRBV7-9 TGTGCCAGCAGCGTCGTGGGGGAGGGTCCAGAGACCCAGTACTTC CASSVVGEGPETQYF
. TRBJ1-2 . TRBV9 TGTGCCAGCAGCCGGCACAGGGTTAACTATGGCTACACCTTC CASSRHRVNYGYTF
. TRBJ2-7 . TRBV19 TGTGCCAGTAGTATGGACAGCCGGAGCTCCTACGAGCAGTACTTC CASSMDSRSSYEQYF
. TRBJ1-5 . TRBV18 TGTGCCAGCTCCACCCTCGGAGGTCGCAATCAGCCCCAGCATTTT CASSTLGGRNQPQHF
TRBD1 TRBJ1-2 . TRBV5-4 TGTGCCAGCAGCTTGGAACCGGGACAGGCATCAGACTACACCTTC CASSLEPGQASDYTF
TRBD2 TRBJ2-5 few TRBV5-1 TGCGCCAGCAGCTTGGGAGCGGGGGTTGAGACCCAGTACTTC CASSLGAGVETQYF
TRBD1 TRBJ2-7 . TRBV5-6 TGTGCCAGCAGCCATGGGACAGGGGCCGAGCAGTACTTC CASSHGTGAEQYF
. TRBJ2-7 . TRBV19 TGTGCCAGCCGGGACGGACGGCCCCCTCAAACTTACGAGCAGTACTTC CASRDGRPPQTYEQYF
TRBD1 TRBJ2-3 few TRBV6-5 TGTGCCAGCGCCAGACAGGGGTCCCTGGGAGATACGCAGTATTTT CASARQGSLGDTQYF
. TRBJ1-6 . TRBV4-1 TGCGCCAGCAGCCCCAAACGGGACCCCGGGGGGAATTCACCCCTCCACTTT CASSPKRDPGGNSPLHF
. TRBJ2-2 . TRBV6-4 TGTGCCAGCAGTGACTCAGGAACGACCGGGGAGCTGTTTTTT CASSDSGTTGELFF
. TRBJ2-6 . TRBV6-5 TGTGCCAGCAGTTACGGGAGCTCTGGGGCCAACGTCCTGACTTTC CASSYGSSGANVLTF
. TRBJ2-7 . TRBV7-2 TGTGCCAGCAGCTTGGGCCAGGTGGCCTACGAGCAGTACTTC CASSLGQVAYEQYF
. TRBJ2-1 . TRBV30 TGTGCCTGGAGTGGTGGAAGGTCCTACAATGAGCAGTTCTTC CAWSGGRSYNEQFF
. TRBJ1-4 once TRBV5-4 TGTGCCAGCAGCTTGGGGGCGGACGTTGATGAAAAACTGTTTTTT CASSLGADVDEKLFF
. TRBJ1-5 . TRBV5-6 TGTGCCAGCAGCTTTCACACAGTCTTACATCAGCCCCAGCATTTT CASSFHTVLHQPQHF
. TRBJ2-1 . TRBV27 TGTGCCAGCAGTTTGTACTACGAGAATTACAATGAGCAGTTCTTC CASSLYYENYNEQFF
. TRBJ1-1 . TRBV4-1 TGCGCCAGCAGCCAAGTCTTGGGGGCAACCACTGAAGCTTTCTTT CASSQVLGATTEAFF
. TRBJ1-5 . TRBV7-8 TGTGCCAGCAGCTTTTTCGGACCAGAACGCAATCAGCCCCAGCATTTT CASSFFGPERNQPQHF
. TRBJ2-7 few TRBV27 TGTGCCAGCAGTTTCGGGACTTCCTACGAGCAGTACTTC CASSFGTSYEQYF
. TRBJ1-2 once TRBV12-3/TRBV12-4 TGTGCCAGCAGTTCTGGTCCTGGCTACACCTTC CASSSGPGYTF
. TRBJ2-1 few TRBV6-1 TGTGCCAGCAGTGAAAGAAGACTACAGTACAATGAGCAGTTCTTC CASSERRLQYNEQFF
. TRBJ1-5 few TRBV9 TGTGCCAGCAGCGTAGGGGGGGGCGCAGGTCAGCCCCAGCATTTT CASSVGGGAGQPQHF
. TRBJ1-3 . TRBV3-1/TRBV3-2 TGTGCCAGCAGCCAAGATCATGGCCGGGGGGCCGTTGGAAACACCATATATTTT CASSQDHGRGAVGNTIYF
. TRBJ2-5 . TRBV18 TGTGCCGGGAAGTCGGCAGGGGCAGAGACCCAGTACTTC CAGKSAGAETQYF
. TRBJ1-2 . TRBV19 TGTGCCAGTAGTAGGACCGTTCCGGGGTATGGCTACACCTTC CASSRTVPGYGYTF
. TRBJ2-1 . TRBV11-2 TGTGCCAGCAGCTTAGCCATAGCCGCATCCTACAATGAGCAGTTCTTC CASSLAIAASYNEQFF
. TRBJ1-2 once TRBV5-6 TGTGCCAGCAGCCGGGGAGGGGACCAGAGAGGCTACACCTTC CASSRGGDQRGYTF
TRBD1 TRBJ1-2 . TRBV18 TGTGCCAGCTCACCTACAGGGGACCGAAACTATGGCTACACCTTC CASSPTGDRNYGYTF
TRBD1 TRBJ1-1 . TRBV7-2 TGTGCCAGCAGCACAACGACAGGGGTGGGGACTGAAGCTTTCTTT CASSTTTGVGTEAFF
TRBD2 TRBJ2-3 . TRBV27 TGTGCCAGCACCCTAGGGGGACTAGTTACAGATACGCAGTATTTT CASTLGGLVTDTQYF
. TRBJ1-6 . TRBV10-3 TGTGCCATCAGTGACCGGGACACCTATTCACCCCTCCACTTT CAISDRDTYSPLHF
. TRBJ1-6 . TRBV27 TGTGCCAGCAAAGACACTTATAATTCACCCCTCCACTTT CASKDTYNSPLHF
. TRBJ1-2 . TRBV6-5 TGTGCCAGCAGCTTGGGGGGAGCTAACTATGGCTACACCTTC CASSLGGANYGYTF
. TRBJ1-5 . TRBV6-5 TGTGCCAGCAGTTACTCGACAGGTCAGCCCCAGCATTTT CASSYSTGQPQHF
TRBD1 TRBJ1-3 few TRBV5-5 TGTGCCAGCAGCAGGGGGGACAGCCGGGGAAACACCATATATTTT CASSRGDSRGNTIYF
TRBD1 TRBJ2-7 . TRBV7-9 TGTGCCAGCAGCTCGCCGGGACAGGTGTACGAGCAGTACTTC CASSSPGQVYEQYF
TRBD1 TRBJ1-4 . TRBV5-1 TGCGCCAGCAGCGGGGGGACAGTTCCAACTAATGAAAAACTGTTTTTT CASSGGTVPTNEKLFF
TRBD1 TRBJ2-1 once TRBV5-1 TGCGCCAGCAGCTTGTCAGGGGGCAGCTACAATGAGCAGTTCTTC CASSLSGGSYNEQFF
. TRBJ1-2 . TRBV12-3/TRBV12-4 TGTGCCAGCAGTTTACGTCTTTTCTATGGCTACACCTTC CASSLRLFYGYTF
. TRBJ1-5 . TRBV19 TGTGCCAGTAGTATAATGGAGCGGTATCAGCCCCAGCATTTT CASSIMERYQPQHF
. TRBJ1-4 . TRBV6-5 TGTGCCAGCAGTCTACTGGAAACTAATGAAAAACTGTTTTTT CASSLLETNEKLFF
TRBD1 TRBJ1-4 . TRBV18 TGTGCCAGCTCCCCAAACCTACAGACAGGGAACGAAAAACTGTTTTTT CASSPNLQTGNEKLFF
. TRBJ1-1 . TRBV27 TGTGCCACGAGCCTCAGGACAGAGACTGAAGCTTTCTTT CATSLRTETEAFF
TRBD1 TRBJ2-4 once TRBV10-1 TGCGCCAGCAGCCAAAAACCCTACGGGACAGGGAGCATTCAGTACTTC CASSQKPYGTGSIQYF
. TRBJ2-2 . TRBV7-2 TGTGCCAGCAGCTCATATGCTTCCGGGGAGCTGTTTTTT CASSSYASGELFF
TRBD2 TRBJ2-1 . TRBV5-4 TGTGCCAGCAGCCCAGGGACTAGCGGGGGGGCGTCGGTCTTC CASSPGTSGGASVF